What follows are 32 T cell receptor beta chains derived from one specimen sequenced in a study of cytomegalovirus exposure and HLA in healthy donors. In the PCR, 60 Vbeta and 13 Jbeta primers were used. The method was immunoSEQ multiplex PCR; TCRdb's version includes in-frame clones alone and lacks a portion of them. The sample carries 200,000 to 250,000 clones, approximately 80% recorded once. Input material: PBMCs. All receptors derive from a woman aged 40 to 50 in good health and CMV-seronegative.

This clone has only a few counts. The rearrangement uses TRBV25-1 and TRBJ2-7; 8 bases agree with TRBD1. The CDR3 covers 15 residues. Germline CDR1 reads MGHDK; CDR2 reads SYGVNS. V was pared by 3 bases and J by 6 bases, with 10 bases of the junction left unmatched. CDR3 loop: CASSEVRQGKTEQYF. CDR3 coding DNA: TGTGCCAGCAGTGAGGTGAGACAGGGGAAAACCGAGCAGTACTTC.

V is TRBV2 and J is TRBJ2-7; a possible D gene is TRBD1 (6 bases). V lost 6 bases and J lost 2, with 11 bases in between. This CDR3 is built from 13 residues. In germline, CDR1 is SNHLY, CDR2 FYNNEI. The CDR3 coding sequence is TGTGCCAGCAGGGACAGCGCAGCCTACGAGCAGTACTTC. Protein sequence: CASRDSAAYEQYF.

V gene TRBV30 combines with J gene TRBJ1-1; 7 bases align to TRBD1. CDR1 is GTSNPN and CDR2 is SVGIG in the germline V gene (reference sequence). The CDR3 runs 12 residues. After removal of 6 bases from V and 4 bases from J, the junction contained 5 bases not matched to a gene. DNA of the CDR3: TGTGCCTGCCAGGGGGAAGGCACTGAAGCTTTCTTT. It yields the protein CACQGEGTEAFF.

CDR3 residues: CASSQETGKLFF. The DNA for the CDR3 is TGCGCCAGCAGCCAAGAGACGGGAAAACTGTTTTTT. The chain uses TRBV4-3 and TRBJ1-4; D is unresolved. CDR3 length equals 12 residues. In germline, CDR1 is LGHNA, CDR2 YSLEER. Trimming cost V 0 bases and J 10 bases, with 6 bases left between them.

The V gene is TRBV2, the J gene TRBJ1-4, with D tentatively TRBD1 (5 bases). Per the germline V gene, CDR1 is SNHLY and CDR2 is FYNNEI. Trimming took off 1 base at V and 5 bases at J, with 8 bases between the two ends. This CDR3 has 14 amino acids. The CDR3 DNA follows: TGTGCCAGCAGTGAAGGGGGGAGGAATGAAAAACTGTTTTTT. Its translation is CASSEGGRNEKLFF.

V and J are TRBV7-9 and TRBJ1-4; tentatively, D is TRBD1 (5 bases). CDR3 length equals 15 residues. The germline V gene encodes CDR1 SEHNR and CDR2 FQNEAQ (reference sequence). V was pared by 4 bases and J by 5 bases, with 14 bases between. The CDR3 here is CASSYTGRRNEKLFF. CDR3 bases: TGTGCCAGCAGCTACACAGGACGGCGGAATGAAAAACTGTTTTTT.

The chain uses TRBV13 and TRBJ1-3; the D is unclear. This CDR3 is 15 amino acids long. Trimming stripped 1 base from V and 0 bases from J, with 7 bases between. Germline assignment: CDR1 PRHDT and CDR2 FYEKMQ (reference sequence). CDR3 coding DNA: TGTGCCAGCAGCTTAGTACGCGGCTCTGGAAACACCATATATTTT. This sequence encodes CASSLVRGSGNTIYF.

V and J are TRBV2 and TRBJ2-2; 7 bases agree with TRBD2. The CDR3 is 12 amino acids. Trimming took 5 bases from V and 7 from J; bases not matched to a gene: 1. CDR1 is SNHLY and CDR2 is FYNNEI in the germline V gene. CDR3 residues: CASSRGVGELFF. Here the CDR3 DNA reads TGTGCCAGCAGTCGGGGGGTCGGGGAGCTGTTTTTT. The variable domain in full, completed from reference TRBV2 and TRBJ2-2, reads EPEVTQTPSHQVTQMGQEVILRCVPISNHLYFYWYRQILGQKVEFLVSFYNNEISEKSEIFDDQFSVERPDGSNFTLKIRSTKLEDSAMYFCASSRGVGELFFGEGSRLTVL.

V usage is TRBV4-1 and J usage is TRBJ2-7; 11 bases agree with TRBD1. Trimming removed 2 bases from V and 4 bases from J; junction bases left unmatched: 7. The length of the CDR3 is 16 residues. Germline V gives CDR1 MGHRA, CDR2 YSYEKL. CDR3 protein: CASSQPRDRGTYEQYF. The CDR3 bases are TGCGCCAGCAGCCAACCCCGGGACAGGGGGACTTACGAGCAGTACTTC.

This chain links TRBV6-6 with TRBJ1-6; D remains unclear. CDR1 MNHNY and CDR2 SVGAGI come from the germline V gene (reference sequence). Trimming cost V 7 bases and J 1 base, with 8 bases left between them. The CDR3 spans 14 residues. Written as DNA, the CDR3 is TGTGCCAGCATGTCACGGTCCTATAATTCACCCCTCCACTTT. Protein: CASMSRSYNSPLHF.

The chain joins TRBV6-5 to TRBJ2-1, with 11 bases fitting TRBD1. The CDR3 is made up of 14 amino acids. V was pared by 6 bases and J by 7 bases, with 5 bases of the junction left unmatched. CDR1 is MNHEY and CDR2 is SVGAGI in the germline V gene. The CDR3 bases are TGTGCCAGCAGGGAGGGACAGGGGGATAATGAGCAGTTCTTC. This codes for CASREGQGDNEQFF.

CDR3: CASSSGLAGGPLETQYF. The DNA of the CDR3 is TGTGCCAGCAGCTCGGGACTAGCGGGGGGGCCTTTGGAGACCCAGTACTTC. The V gene is TRBV7-2, the J gene TRBJ2-5; 16 nucleotides match TRBD2. The germline CDR1 and CDR2 sequences are SGHTA and FQGNSA. V shed 4 bases, J shed 5 bases, and the junction held 7 bases outside the gene matches. The CDR3 loop spans 17 amino acids.

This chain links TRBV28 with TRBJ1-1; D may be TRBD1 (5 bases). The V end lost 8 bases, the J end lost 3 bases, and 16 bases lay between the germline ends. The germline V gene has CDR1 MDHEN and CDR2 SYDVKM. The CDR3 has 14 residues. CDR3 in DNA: TGTGCCAGCCTCGACGGGGGTTCATACACTGAAGCTTTCTTT. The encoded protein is CASLDGGSYTEAFF. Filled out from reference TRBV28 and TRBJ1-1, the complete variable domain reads DVKVTQSSRYLVKRTGEKVFLECVQDMDHENMFWYRQDPGLGLRLIYFSYDVKMKEKGDIPEGYSVSREKKERFSLILESASTNQTSMYLCASLDGGSYTEAFFGQGTRLTVV.

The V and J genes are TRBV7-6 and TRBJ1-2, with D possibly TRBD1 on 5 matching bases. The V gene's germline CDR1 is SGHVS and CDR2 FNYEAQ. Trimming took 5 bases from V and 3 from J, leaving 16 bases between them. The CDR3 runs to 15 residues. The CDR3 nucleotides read TGTGCCAGCAGCCCAGTTGCGGGGGGGGACTATGGCTACACCTTC. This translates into CASSPVAGGDYGYTF.

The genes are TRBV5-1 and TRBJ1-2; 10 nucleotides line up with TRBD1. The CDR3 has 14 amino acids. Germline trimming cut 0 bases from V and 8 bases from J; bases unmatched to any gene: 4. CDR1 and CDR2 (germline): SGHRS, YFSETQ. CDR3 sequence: CASSLAGTGVGYTF. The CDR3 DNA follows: TGCGCCAGCAGCTTGGCTGGGACAGGGGTCGGCTACACCTTC.

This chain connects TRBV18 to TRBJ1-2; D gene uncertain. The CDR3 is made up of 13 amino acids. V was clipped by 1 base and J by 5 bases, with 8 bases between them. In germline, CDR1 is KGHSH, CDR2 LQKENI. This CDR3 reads CASSPRTDYGYTF. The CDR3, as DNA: TGTGCCAGCTCACCACGGACTGATTATGGCTACACCTTC.

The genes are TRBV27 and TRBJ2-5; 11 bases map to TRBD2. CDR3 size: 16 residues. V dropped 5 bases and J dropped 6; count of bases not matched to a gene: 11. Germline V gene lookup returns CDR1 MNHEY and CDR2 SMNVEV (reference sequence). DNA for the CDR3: TGTGCCAGCAGTCCTACGGTAGCGGGGGGGCGGAAGACCCAGTACTTC. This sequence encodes CASSPTVAGGRKTQYF.

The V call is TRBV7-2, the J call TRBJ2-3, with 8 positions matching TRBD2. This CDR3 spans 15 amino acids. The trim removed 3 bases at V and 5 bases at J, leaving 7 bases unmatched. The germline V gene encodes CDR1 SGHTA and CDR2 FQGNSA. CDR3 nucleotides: TGTGCCAGCAGCTTTAGACGGGGGGGCCTAGATACGCAGTATTTT. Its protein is CASSFRRGGLDTQYF.

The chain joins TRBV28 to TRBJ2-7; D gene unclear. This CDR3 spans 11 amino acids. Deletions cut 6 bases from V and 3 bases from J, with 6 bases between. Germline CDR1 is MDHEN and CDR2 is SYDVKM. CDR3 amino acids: CASRSNYEQYF. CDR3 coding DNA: TGTGCCAGCAGGTCCAACTACGAGCAGTACTTC.

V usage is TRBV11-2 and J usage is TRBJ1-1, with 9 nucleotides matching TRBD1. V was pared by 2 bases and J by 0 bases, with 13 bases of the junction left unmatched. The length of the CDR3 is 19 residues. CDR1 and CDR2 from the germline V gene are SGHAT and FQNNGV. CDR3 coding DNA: TGTGCCAGCAGCTTAAGGATCACCACCAGGACAGGGGTGAACACTGAAGCTTTCTTT. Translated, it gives CASSLRITTRTGVNTEAFF. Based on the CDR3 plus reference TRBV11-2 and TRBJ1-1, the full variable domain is EAGVAQSPRYKIIEKRQSVAFWCNPISGHATLYWYQQILGQGPKLLIQFQNNGVVDDSQLPKDRFSAERLKGVDSTLKIQPAKLEDSAVYLCASSLRITTRTGVNTEAFFGQGTRLTVV.

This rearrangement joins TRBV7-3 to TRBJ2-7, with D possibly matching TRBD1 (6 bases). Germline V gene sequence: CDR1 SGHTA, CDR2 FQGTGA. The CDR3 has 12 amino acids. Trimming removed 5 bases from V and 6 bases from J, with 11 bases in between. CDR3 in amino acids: CASSPTGSEQYF. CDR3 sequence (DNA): TGTGCCAGCAGCCCTACAGGGTCCGAGCAGTACTTC.

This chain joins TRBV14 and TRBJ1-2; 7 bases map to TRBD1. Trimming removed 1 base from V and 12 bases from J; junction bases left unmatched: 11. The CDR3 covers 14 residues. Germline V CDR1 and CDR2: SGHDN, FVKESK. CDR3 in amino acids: CASSQVPTGVSDTF. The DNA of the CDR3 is TGTGCCAGCAGCCAAGTTCCAACAGGGGTCTCTGACACCTTC.

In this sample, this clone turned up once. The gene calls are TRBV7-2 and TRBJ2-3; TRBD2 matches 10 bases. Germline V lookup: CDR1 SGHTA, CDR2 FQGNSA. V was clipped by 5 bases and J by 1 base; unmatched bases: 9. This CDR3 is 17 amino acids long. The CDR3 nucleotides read TGTGCCAGCAGCAGGACAACGAGCGGGGGGGGCACAGATACGCAGTATTTT. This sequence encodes CASSRTTSGGGTDTQYF.

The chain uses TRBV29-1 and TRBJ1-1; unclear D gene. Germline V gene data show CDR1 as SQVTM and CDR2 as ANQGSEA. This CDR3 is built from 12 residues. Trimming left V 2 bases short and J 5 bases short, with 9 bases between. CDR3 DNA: TGCAGCGTTGAATCTGGCGGGACTGAAGCTTTCTTT. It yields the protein CSVESGGTEAFF.

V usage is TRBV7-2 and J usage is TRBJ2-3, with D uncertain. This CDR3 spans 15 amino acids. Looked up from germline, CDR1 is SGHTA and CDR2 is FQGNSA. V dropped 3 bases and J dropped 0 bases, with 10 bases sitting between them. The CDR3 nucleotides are TGTGCCAGCAGCTTGAGCCGCGGTAGCACAGATACGCAGTATTTT. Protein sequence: CASSLSRGSTDTQYF.

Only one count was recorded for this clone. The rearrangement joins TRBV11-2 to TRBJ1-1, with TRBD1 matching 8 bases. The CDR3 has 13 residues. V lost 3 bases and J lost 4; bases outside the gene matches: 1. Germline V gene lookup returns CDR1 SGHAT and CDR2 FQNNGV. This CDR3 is CASSFTGGTEAFF. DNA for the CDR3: TGTGCCAGCAGCTTTACAGGGGGCACTGAAGCTTTCTTT.

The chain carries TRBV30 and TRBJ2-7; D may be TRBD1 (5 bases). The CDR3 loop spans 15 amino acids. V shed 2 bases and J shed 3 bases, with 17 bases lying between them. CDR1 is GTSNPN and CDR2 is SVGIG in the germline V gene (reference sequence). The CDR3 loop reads CAWSPQTGVFYEQYF. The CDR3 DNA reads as TGTGCCTGGAGTCCCCAAACAGGAGTATTCTACGAGCAGTACTTC.

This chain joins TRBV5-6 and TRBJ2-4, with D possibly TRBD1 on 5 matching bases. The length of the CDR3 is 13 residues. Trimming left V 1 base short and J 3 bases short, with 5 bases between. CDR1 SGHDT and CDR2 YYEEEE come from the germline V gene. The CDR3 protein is CASSLRGKNIQYF. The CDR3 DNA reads TGTGCCAGCAGCTTGAGGGGCAAAAACATTCAGTACTTC.

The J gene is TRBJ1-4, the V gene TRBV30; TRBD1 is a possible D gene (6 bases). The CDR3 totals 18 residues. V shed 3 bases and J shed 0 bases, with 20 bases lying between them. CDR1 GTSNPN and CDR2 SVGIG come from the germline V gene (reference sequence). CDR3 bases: TGTGCCTGGAGCCCCCGGCAGGGGACTATTACAACTAATGAAAAACTGTTTTTT. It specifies CAWSPRQGTITTNEKLFF. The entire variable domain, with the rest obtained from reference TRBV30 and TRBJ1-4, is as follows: SQTIHQWPATLVQPVGSPLSLECTVEGTSNPNLYWYRQAAGRGLQLLFYSVGIGQISSEVPQNLSASRPQDRQFILSSKKLLLSDSGFYLCAWSPRQGTITTNEKLFFGSGTQLSVL.

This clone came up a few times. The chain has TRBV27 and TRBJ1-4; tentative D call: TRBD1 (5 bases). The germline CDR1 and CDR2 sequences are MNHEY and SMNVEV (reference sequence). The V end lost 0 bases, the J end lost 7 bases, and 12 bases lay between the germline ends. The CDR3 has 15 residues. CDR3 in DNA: TGTGCCAGCAGTTTATCGGAGGGGAAGGCTGAAAAACTGTTTTTT. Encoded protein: CASSLSEGKAEKLFF.

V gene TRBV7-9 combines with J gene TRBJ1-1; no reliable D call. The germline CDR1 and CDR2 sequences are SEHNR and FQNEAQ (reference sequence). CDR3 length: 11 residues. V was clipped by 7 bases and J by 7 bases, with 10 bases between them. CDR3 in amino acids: CASKSGNEAFF. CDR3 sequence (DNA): TGTGCCAGCAAATCCGGGAATGAAGCTTTCTTT.

Here the CDR3 DNA reads TGTGCCAGCAGCAGTACCAGACTGAGCAATCAGCCCCAGCATTTT. Its protein is CASSSTRLSNQPQHF. This rearrangement joins TRBV7-2 to TRBJ1-5; D is unresolved. The V and J ends lost 5 bases and 1 base respectively, with 12 bases between them. The germline CDR1 and CDR2 sequences are SGHTA and FQGNSA. This CDR3 spans 15 amino acids.